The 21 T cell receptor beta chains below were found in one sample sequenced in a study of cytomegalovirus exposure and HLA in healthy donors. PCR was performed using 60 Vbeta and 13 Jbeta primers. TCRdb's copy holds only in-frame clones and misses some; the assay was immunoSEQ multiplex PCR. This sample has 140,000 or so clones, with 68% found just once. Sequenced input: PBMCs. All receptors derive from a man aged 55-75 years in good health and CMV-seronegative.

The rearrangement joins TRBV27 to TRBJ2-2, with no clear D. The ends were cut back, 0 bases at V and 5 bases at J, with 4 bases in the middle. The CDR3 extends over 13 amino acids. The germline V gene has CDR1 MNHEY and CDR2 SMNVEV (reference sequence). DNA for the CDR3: TGTGCCAGCAGTTTATCGAGAACCGGGGAGCTGTTTTTT. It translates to CASSLSRTGELFF.

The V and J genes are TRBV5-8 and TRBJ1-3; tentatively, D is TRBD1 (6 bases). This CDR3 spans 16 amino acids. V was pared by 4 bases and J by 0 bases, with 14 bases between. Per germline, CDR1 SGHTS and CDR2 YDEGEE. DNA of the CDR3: TGTGCCAGCAGCCAGACCAGGGGAACCTCTGGAAACACCATATATTTT. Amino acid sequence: CASSQTRGTSGNTIYF. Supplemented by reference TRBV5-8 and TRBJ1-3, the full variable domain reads EAGVTQSPTHLIKTRGQQATLRCSPISGHTSVYWYQQALGLGLQFLLWYDEGEERNRGNFPPRFSGRQFPNYSSELNVNALELEDSALYLCASSQTRGTSGNTIYFGEGSWLTVV.

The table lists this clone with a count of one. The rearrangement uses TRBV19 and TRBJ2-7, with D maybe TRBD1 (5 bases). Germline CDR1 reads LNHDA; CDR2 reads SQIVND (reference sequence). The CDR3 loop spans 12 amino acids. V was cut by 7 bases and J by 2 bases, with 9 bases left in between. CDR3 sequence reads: CASKQEPYEQYF. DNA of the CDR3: TGTGCCAGTAAACAGGAGCCCTACGAGCAGTACTTC.

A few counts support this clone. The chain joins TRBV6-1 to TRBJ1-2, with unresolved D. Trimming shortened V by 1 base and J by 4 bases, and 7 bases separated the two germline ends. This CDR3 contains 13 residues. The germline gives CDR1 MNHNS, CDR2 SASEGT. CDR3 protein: CASSEGGGYGYTF. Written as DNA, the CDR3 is TGTGCCAGCAGTGAAGGCGGTGGCTATGGCTACACCTTC.

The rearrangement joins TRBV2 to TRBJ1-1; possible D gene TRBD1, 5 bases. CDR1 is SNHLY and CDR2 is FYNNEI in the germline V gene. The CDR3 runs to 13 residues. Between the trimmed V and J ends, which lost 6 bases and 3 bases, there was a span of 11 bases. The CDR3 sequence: CASRQDSHTEAFF. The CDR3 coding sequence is TGTGCCAGCAGGCAAGACAGTCACACTGAAGCTTTCTTT.

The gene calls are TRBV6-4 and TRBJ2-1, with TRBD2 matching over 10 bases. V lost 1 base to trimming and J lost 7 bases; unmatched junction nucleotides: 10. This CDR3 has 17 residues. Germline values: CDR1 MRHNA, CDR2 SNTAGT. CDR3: CASSDLLSSGSPNEQFF. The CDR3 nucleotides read TGTGCCAGCAGTGACTTATTGTCTAGCGGGAGCCCGAATGAGCAGTTCTTC.

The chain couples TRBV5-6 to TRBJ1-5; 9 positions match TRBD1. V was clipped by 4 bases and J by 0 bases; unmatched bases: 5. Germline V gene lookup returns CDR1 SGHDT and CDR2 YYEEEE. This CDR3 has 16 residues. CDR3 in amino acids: CASSAGTGFSNQPQHF. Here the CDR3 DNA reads TGTGCCAGCAGCGCCGGGACAGGGTTTAGCAATCAGCCCCAGCATTTT.

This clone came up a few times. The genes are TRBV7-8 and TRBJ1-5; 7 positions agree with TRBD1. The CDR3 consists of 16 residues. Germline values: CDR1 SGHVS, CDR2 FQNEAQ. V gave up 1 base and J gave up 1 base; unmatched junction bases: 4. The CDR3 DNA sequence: TGTGCCAGCAGCTTAGACAGGGGCCTAAGCAATCAGCCCCAGCATTTT. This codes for CASSLDRGLSNQPQHF.

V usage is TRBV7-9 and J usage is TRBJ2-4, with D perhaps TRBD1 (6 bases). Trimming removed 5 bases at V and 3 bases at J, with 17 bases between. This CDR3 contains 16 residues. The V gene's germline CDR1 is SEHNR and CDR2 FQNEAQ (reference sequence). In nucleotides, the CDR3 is TGTGCCAGCAGCCCCCCCCGGACAGAGGACAAAAACATTCAGTACTTC. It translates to CASSPPRTEDKNIQYF.

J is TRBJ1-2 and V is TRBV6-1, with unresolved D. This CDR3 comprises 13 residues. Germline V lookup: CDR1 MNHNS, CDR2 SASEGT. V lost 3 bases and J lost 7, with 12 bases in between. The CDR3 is CASSEVNQFGYTF. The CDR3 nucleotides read TGTGCCAGCAGTGAGGTCAACCAGTTTGGCTACACCTTC.

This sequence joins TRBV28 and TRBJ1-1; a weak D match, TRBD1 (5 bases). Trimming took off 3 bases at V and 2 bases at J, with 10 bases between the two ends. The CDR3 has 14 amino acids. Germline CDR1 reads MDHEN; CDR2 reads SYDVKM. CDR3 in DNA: TGTGCCAGCAGTTTTTGGGGGGATAACACTGAAGCTTTCTTT. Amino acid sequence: CASSFWGDNTEAFF.

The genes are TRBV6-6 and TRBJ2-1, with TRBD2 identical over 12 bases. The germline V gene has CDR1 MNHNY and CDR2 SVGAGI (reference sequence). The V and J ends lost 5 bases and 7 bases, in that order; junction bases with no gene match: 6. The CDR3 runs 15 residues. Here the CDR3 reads CASSHLAGGRNEQFF. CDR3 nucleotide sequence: TGTGCCAGCAGTCATCTAGCGGGAGGGCGTAATGAGCAGTTCTTC.

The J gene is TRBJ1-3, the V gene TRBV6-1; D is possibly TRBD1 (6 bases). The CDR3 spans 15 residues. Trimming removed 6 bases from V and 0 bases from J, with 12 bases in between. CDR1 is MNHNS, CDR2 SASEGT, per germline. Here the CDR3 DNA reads TGTGCCAGCAGGCAATGGACAGCCTCTGGAAACACCATATATTTT. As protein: CASRQWTASGNTIYF.

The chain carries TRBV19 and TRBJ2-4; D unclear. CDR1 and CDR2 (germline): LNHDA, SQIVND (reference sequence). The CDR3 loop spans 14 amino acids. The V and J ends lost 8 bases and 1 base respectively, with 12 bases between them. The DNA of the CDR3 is TGTGCCAGTCAGGTGGGCTATGCCAAAAACATTCAGTACTTC. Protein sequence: CASQVGYAKNIQYF. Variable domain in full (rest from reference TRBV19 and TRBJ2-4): DGGITQSPKYLFRKEGQNVTLSCEQNLNHDAMYWYRQDPGQGLRLIYYSQIVNDFQKGDIAEGYSVSREKKESFPLTVTSAQKNPTAFYLCASQVGYAKNIQYFGAGTRLSVL.

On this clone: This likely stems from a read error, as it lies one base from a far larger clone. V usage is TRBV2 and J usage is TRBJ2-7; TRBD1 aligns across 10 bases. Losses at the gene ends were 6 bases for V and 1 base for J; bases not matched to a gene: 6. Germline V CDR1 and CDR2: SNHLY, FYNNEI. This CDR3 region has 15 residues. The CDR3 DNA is TGTGCCAGCAGACCCGGGACAGGGGTTTCCTACGAGCAGTACTTC. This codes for CASRPGTGVSYEQYF.

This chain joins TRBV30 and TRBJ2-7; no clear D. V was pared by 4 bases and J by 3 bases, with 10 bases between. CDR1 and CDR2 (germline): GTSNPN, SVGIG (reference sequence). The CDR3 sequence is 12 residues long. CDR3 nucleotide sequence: TGTGCCTGGAAGGTGGAGAGCTACGAGCAGTACTTC. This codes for CAWKVESYEQYF.

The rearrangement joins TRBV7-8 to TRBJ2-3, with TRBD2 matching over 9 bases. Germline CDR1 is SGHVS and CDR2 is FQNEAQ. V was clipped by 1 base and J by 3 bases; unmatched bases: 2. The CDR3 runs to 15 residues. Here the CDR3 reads CASSLVAGVTDTQYF. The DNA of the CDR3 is TGTGCCAGCAGCTTAGTAGCGGGGGTTACAGATACGCAGTATTTT. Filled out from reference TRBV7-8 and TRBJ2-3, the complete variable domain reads GAGVSQSPRYKVAKRGQDVALRCDPISGHVSLFWYQQALGQGPEFLTYFQNEAQLDKSGLPSDRFFAERPEGSVSTLKIQRTQQEDSAVYLCASSLVAGVTDTQYFGPGTRLTVL.

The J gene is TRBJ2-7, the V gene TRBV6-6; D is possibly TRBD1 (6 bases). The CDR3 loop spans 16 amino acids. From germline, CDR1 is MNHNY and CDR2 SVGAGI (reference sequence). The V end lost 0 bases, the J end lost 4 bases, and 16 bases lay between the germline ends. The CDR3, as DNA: TGTGCCAGCAGTTACTCGCTCGGCAGGGGTAGGTACGAGCAGTACTTC. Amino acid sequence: CASSYSLGRGRYEQYF.

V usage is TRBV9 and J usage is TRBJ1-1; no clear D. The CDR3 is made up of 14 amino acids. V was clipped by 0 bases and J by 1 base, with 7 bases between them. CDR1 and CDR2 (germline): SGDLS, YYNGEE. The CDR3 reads CASSVVLQNTEAFF. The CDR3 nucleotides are TGTGCCAGCAGCGTAGTTTTACAGAACACTGAAGCTTTCTTT.

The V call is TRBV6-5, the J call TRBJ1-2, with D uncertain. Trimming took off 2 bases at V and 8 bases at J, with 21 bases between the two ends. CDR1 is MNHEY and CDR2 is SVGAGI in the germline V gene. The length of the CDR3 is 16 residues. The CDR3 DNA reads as TGTGCCAGCAGTTACGAGAGGGCAGATGGTCTGCGGGGCTACACCTTC. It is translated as CASSYERADGLRGYTF.

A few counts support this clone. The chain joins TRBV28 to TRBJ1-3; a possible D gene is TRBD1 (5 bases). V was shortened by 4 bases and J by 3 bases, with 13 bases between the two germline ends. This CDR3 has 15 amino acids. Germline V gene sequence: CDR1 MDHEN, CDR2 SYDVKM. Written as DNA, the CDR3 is TGTGCCAGCAGTTCAGGGTTTGTTCGTGGAAACACCATATATTTT. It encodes CASSSGFVRGNTIYF.